Listed below are T cell receptor beta chains from one sample, sequenced in a study of patients and donors after allogeneic stem cell transplantation. A single record per CDR3 protein comes from TCRdb applying MiXCR to the RT-PCR reads. The data hold fewer than 75,000 distinct CDR3 sequences, with about an eighth observed a single time. Specimen: blood, either unsorted or a sorted T cell fraction (not recorded which). The receptor source for this set is a human donor who was either an allogeneic HSCT recipient or a stem cell or donor lymphocyte infusion donor (not recorded which). It is not recorded whose cells these are; they may come from a transplant donor. CDR3s include the opening cysteine and the closing phenylalanine or tryptophan. The D gene is left open where the match is weak. The size entry is marked missing in some rows and otherwise reads once, few, many or a size class.

v_gene	d_gene	abundance	j_gene	CDR3aa	CDR3nt
TRBV20-1	TRBD1	-	TRBJ2-1	CSAREGQGSNNEQFF	TGCAGTGCTAGAGAGGGACAGGGATCGAACAATGAGCAGTTCTTC
TRBV3-1	TRBD1	few	TRBJ1-1	CASSQEDREDMNTEAFF	TGTGCCAGCAGCCAGGAAGACAGGGAAGACATGAACACTGAAGCTTTCTTT
TRBV7-2	-	many	TRBJ1-5	CASSLGAGPNQPQHF	TGTGCCAGCAGCTTAGGGGCAGGGCCCAATCAGCCCCAGCATTTT
TRBV7-2	-	-	TRBJ2-7	CASSLGLYSEQYF	TGTGCCAGCAGCTTAGGGCTGTACTCCGAGCAGTACTTC
TRBV7-2	TRBD1	few	TRBJ1-1	CASRNRTGATEAFF	TGTGCCAGCAGAAATCGGACAGGAGCAACTGAAGCTTTCTTT
TRBV12-3/TRBV12-4	-	-	TRBJ2-7	CASSHLGPLYEQYF	TGTGCCAGCAGCCACCTAGGGCCCCTCTACGAGCAGTACTTC
TRBV12-3/TRBV12-4	-	-	TRBJ2-1	CAISGGSPYYEQFF	TGTGCCATCTCGGGCGGCTCCCCCTACTATGAGCAGTTCTTC
TRBV9	-	-	TRBJ2-2	CASNDRDNLPPGELFF	TGTGCCAGCAATGACCGGGACAACCTTCCACCCGGGGAGCTGTTTTTT
TRBV27	TRBD1	-	TRBJ2-7	CASSPGTGGYEQYF	TGTGCCAGCAGTCCCGGGACAGGCGGTTACGAGCAGTACTTC
TRBV3-1	-	few	TRBJ2-7	CASSQGVPDYEQYF	TGTGCCAGCAGCCAAGGGGTTCCTGATTACGAGCAGTACTTC
TRBV6-5	-	-	TRBJ2-1	CASSYNLYNEQFF	TGTGCCAGCAGTTACAACCTCTACAATGAGCAGTTCTTC
TRBV4-2	-	few	TRBJ2-1	CASSQEDTTYNEQFF	TGTGCCAGCAGCCAAGAAGACACCACCTACAATGAGCAGTTCTTC
TRBV5-1	-	-	TRBJ2-2	CASTVRFTGTGELFF	TGCGCCAGCACCGTACGGTTTACGGGGACCGGGGAGCTGTTTTTT
TRBV7-9	-	-	TRBJ1-2	CASSSPGHPGGYGYTF	TGTGCCAGCAGCTCACCGGGACACCCGGGAGGGTATGGCTACACCTTC
TRBV15	TRBD2	-	TRBJ2-1	CATSRPDLAGGDNEQFF	TGTGCCACCAGCAGACCAGACCTAGCGGGAGGGGACAATGAGCAGTTCTTC
TRBV20-1	-	-	TRBJ2-7	CSASWGSDEQYF	TGCAGTGCTAGTTGGGGGTCGGACGAGCAGTACTTC
TRBV27	TRBD2	few	TRBJ2-7	CASSPTLAGPSYEQYF	TGTGCCAGCAGTCCTACACTAGCGGGTCCATCCTACGAGCAGTACTTC
TRBV3-1	-	-	TRBJ2-7	CASSQISGSYEQYF	TGTGCCAGCAGCCAAATTAGCGGATCCTACGAGCAGTACTTC
TRBV2	-	-	TRBJ2-2	CASRQPGANTGELFF	TGTGCCAGCAGACAACCGGGAGCGAACACCGGGGAGCTGTTTTTT
TRBV5-1	-	-	TRBJ2-4	CASSLAGDKNIQYF	TGCGCCAGCAGCTTGGCCGGGGACAAAAACATTCAGTACTTC
TRBV6-4	-	few	TRBJ2-7	CASSDSREQYF	TGTGCCAGCAGTGACTCGCGAGAGCAGTACTTC
TRBV12-3/TRBV12-4	TRBD1	-	TRBJ2-2	CASSLRQGVDTGELFF	TGTGCCAGCAGCCTACGACAGGGAGTGGACACCGGGGAGCTGTTTTTT
TRBV24-1	TRBD2	few	TRBJ2-7	CATSDRGTSGSHEQYF	TGTGCCACCAGTGATCGAGGGACTAGCGGGAGTCACGAGCAGTACTTC
TRBV5-6	TRBD1	-	TRBJ2-4	CASSFAGDRGYIQYF	TGTGCCAGCAGCTTCGCCGGGGACAGGGGTTACATTCAGTACTTC
TRBV5-1	-	-	TRBJ2-1	CASSLGSFSGNEQFF	TGCGCCAGCAGCTTGGGTTCCTTTAGCGGCAATGAGCAGTTCTTC
TRBV24-1	-	many	TRBJ1-1	CATSDLSGTGRHF	TGTGCCACCAGTGATTTGTCGGGGACGGGTCGGCACTTT
TRBV6-1	TRBD1	few	TRBJ1-5	CASNVPPGTGAGNQPQHF	TGTGCCAGCAACGTACCCCCCGGGACAGGGGCTGGCAATCAGCCCCAGCATTTT
TRBV27	-	many	TRBJ1-6	CASSLGQWSPLHF	TGTGCCAGCAGTTTAGGTCAATGGTCACCCCTCCACTTT
TRBV2	-	-	TRBJ1-1	CASRGLTLNTEAFF	TGTGCCAGCAGGGGGTTGACGTTGAACACTGAAGCTTTCTTT
TRBV20-1	-	many	TRBJ1-2	CSASFWQEDGYTF	TGCAGTGCTAGTTTCTGGCAAGAAGATGGCTACACCTTC
TRBV10-3	-	few	TRBJ2-3	CAIRPLGVGDATDTQYF	TGTGCCATCAGACCCTTAGGCGTTGGGGACGCGACAGATACGCAGTATTTT
TRBV7-6	-	-	TRBJ2-2	CASSLASWDTHTGELFF	TGTGCCAGCAGCTTAGCATCTTGGGACACCCACACCGGGGAGCTGTTTTTT
TRBV4-2	-	many	TRBJ1-2	CASSQDKTLRGGLGYTF	TGTGCCAGCAGCCAAGATAAGACCTTACGAGGGGGTCTTGGCTACACCTTC
TRBV27	TRBD2	-	TRBJ2-2	CASSSPLGLAGGKESSGELFF	TGTGCCAGCAGTTCACCTCTGGGGCTAGCGGGAGGTAAAGAGTCAAGCGGGGAGCTGTTTTTT
TRBV14	-	few	TRBJ2-2	CASSDWNTGELFF	TGTGCCAGCAGCGATTGGAACACCGGGGAGCTGTTTTTT
TRBV10-1	TRBD2	few	TRBJ2-3	CASSPTSGSTDTQYF	TGCGCCAGCAGCCCAACTAGCGGGAGTACAGATACGCAGTATTTT
TRBV27	-	-	TRBJ1-2	CASSFGGDSGTYGYTF	TGTGCCAGCAGTTTTGGAGGCGACAGTGGAACGTATGGCTACACCTTC
TRBV7-9	TRBD1	-	TRBJ1-1	CASSDPQGSMNTEAFF	TGTGCCAGCAGCGACCCACAGGGGAGTATGAACACTGAAGCTTTCTTT
TRBV4-1	-	few	TRBJ1-5	CASSPYRTGPQHF	TGCGCCAGCAGCCCTTACCGTACAGGGCCCCAGCATTTT
TRBV3-1	TRBD2	-	TRBJ2-7	CASSQDGLAANYEQYF	TGTGCCAGCAGCCAAGACGGACTAGCGGCGAACTACGAGCAGTACTTC
TRBV9	TRBD2	many	TRBJ2-3	CASSVDAGASDTQYF	TGTGCCAGCAGCGTAGATGCGGGAGCCTCAGATACGCAGTATTTT
TRBV5-1	TRBD2	once	TRBJ2-1	CASSPPGTSMFF	TGCGCCAGCAGCCCACCCGGGACTAGCATGTTCTTC
TRBV15	TRBD1	few	TRBJ2-2	CATSRERPGTGLPGELFF	TGTGCCACCAGCAGAGAAAGGCCGGGGACAGGCCTCCCCGGGGAGCTGTTTTTT
TRBV3-1	-	-	TRBJ1-1	CASSQDRGRLMNTEAFF	TGTGCCAGCAGCCAAGACAGGGGCCGGCTGATGAACACTGAAGCTTTCTTT
TRBV3-1	-	many	TRBJ1-1	CASSDNLREAIMNTEAFF	TGTGCCAGCAGCGACAACCTGCGGGAGGCTATTATGAACACTGAAGCTTTCTTT